These 25 T cell receptor beta chains came from one sample sequenced in a study of blood T cell repertoires in COVID-19. TCRdb keeps only in-frame clones here, not all; method: immunoSEQ multiplex PCR. The sample includes approximately 350,000 clones, around 83% of them seen just once. The sample comprised peripheral blood. Receptors were obtained from a man aged 25 to 40 with active or convalescent COVID-19.

V usage is TRBV11-1 and J usage is TRBJ2-3; the match to TRBD1 covers 8 bases. The CDR3 has 15 residues. With 4 bases clipped from V and 2 bases from J, the junction kept 5 bases outside the gene matches. Germline CDR1 SGHAT, CDR2 FQDESV (reference sequence). CDR3 DNA sequence: TGTGCCAGCAGCTGGACAGGGTACAACACAGATACGCAGTATTTT. It codes for CASSWTGYNTDTQYF.

CDR3 sequence (DNA): TGTGCCTCCTCAGGGGGACTGTACACCGGGGAGCTGTTTTTT. It is translated as CASSGGLYTGELFF. The V call is TRBV30, the J call TRBJ2-2, with D maybe TRBD1 (7 bases). Germline CDR1 reads GTSNPN; CDR2 reads SVGIG (reference sequence). The V gene lost 7 bases and the J gene lost 3 bases, with 15 bases spanning the gap. The CDR3 contains 14 residues. The full variable domain, rest sourced from reference TRBV30 and TRBJ2-2, is SQTIHQWPATLVQPVGSPLSLECTVEGTSNPNLYWYRQAAGRGLQLLFYSVGIGQISSEVPQNLSASRPQDRQFILSSKKLLLSDSGFYLCASSGGLYTGELFFGEGSRLTVL.

In this sample, this clone turned up a few times. The chain is built from TRBV6-2 or TRBV6-3 and TRBJ1-5; perhaps TRBD1 as D (5 bases). The CDR3 runs 17 residues. The ends were cut back, 4 bases at V and 1 base at J, with 17 bases in the middle. Germline V gene lookup returns CDR1 MNHEY and CDR2 SVGEGT. CDR3 protein: CASSLGLGTVSNQPQHF. CDR3 DNA: TGTGCCAGCAGTTTGGGACTGGGCACGGTGAGCAATCAGCCCCAGCATTTT.

V and J are TRBV27 and TRBJ2-7; D is undetermined. This CDR3 has 15 amino acids. CDR1 is MNHEY and CDR2 is SMNVEV in the germline V gene (reference sequence). The V gene lost 8 bases and the J gene lost 6 bases, with 23 bases spanning the gap. CDR3 sequence: CASAARFLSDGEQYF. The CDR3 DNA is TGTGCCAGCGCAGCGCGGTTCCTCTCGGATGGCGAGCAGTACTTC.

The gene calls are TRBV3-1 (or the pseudogene TRBV3-2) and TRBJ1-3; 7 bases are a match to TRBD1. V dropped 4 bases and J dropped 0; count of bases not matched to a gene: 9. Germline CDR1 reads LGHDT; CDR2 reads YNNKEL (reference sequence). This CDR3 is built from 17 residues. Here the CDR3 reads CASSRQGLGLSGNTIYF. CDR3 DNA: TGTGCCAGCAGCCGACAGGGTCTTGGTCTCTCTGGAAACACCATATATTTT.

This rearrangement joins TRBV7-8 to TRBJ1-2, with D tentatively TRBD1 (6 bases). V lost 5 bases, J lost 0 bases, and 13 bases lay in between. CDR1 is SGHVS, CDR2 FQNEAQ, per germline. The CDR3 runs 15 residues. The chain's CDR3 is CASSTWTEANYGYTF. CDR3 DNA: TGTGCCAGCAGCACCTGGACAGAAGCTAACTATGGCTACACCTTC.

There are a few counts of this clone. The V and J genes are TRBV5-1 and TRBJ2-4; 7 bases are a match to TRBD1. In germline, CDR1 is SGHRS, CDR2 YFSETQ. The junction had 6 bases not matched to a gene; V was cut back by 1 base and J by 5 bases. The CDR3 has 15 amino acids. This CDR3 reads CASSLFGTDQNIQYF. The CDR3 DNA follows: TGCGCCAGCAGCTTGTTCGGGACAGACCAAAACATTCAGTACTTC.

This chain joins TRBV30 and TRBJ1-6; no reliable D call. Per germline, CDR1 GTSNPN and CDR2 SVGIG (reference sequence). CDR3 length equals 15 residues. V gave up 3 bases and J gave up 0 bases, with 9 bases separating them. The CDR3, as DNA: TGTGCCTGGAGGCCCGCGCGCTCCTATAATTCACCCCTCCACTTT. It translates to CAWRPARSYNSPLHF.

The chain couples TRBV28 to TRBJ1-1, with D possibly TRBD1 on 5 matching bases. The CDR3 is 14 amino acids. Germline V CDR1 and CDR2: MDHEN, SYDVKM. V was pared by 7 bases and J by 6 bases, with 18 bases between. CDR3 amino acids: CASTTPGLHSEAFF. Here the CDR3 DNA reads TGTGCCAGCACCACACCGGGACTCCACTCTGAAGCTTTCTTT.

This rearrangement joins TRBV2 to TRBJ2-1, with 7 positions matching TRBD2. In germline, CDR1 is SNHLY, CDR2 FYNNEI. The CDR3 totals 15 residues. Trimming removed 6 bases from V and 2 bases from J; junction bases left unmatched: 7. CDR3 nucleotide sequence: TGTGCCAGCAGGCAGGCTAGCGGAACCTACAATGAGCAGTTCTTC. Amino acids: CASRQASGTYNEQFF.

V usage is TRBV7-9 and J usage is TRBJ2-2; D is unresolved. Trimming removed 1 base from V and 0 bases from J, with 6 bases in between. This CDR3 spans 15 amino acids. Per the germline V gene, CDR1 is SEHNR and CDR2 is FQNEAQ (reference sequence). CDR3 residues: CASSLVSSNTGELFF. CDR3 nucleotides: TGTGCCAGCAGCTTAGTTTCGTCGAACACCGGGGAGCTGTTTTTT.

This chain uses TRBV3-1 (or the pseudogene TRBV3-2) with TRBJ1-4; unclear D gene. The CDR3 is 16 residues long. V was trimmed by 0 bases and J by 5 bases, leaving 13 bases between them. Germline assignment: CDR1 LGHDT and CDR2 YNNKEL (reference sequence). Written as DNA, the CDR3 is TGTGCCAGCAGCCAAGATAGGTTGGAGGAGAATGAAAAACTGTTTTTT. Residues: CASSQDRLEENEKLFF.

The chain employs TRBV6-5 and TRBJ2-7, with a tentative D call TRBD1 (6 bases). From germline, CDR1 is MNHEY and CDR2 SVGAGI. Trimming shortened V by 0 bases and J by 3 bases, and 6 bases separated the two germline ends. The length of the CDR3 is 13 residues. CDR3 in DNA: TGTGCCAGCAGTTACTCGGACAGCTACGAGCAGTACTTC. It specifies CASSYSDSYEQYF.

This clone was recorded once. V gene TRBV19 combines with J gene TRBJ2-2; TRBD2 matches at 9 bases. Germline loops: CDR1 LNHDA, CDR2 SQIVND (reference sequence). CDR3 length equals 16 residues. The ends lost 7 bases at V and 3 bases at J; junction bases unmatched: 9. CDR3 in amino acids: CASTPGIAGDTGELFF. DNA for the CDR3: TGTGCCAGTACCCCAGGGATAGCGGGGGACACCGGGGAGCTGTTTTTT.

The chain combines TRBV10-3 with TRBJ1-2, with 9 bases identical to TRBD1. From germline, CDR1 is ENHRY and CDR2 SYGVKD. V gave up 7 bases and J gave up 3 bases; unmatched junction bases: 6. This CDR3 comprises 14 residues. Here the CDR3 reads CAIMGDREDYGYTF. CDR3 bases: TGTGCCATCATGGGGGACAGGGAGGACTATGGCTACACCTTC.

The chain couples TRBV7-9 to TRBJ2-1, with 8 bases that match TRBD2. V lost 5 bases, J lost 0 bases, and 3 bases stayed unmatched. There are 15 residues in the CDR3. Looked up from germline, CDR1 is SEHNR and CDR2 is FQNEAQ (reference sequence). The CDR3 loop is CASSQGLVSYNEQFF. The CDR3 DNA sequence: TGTGCCAGCAGCCAGGGACTAGTCTCCTACAATGAGCAGTTCTTC.

The gene calls are TRBV7-8 and TRBJ1-1; TRBD1 might be the D (6 bases). This CDR3 comprises 16 residues. Germline loops: CDR1 SGHVS, CDR2 FQNEAQ. V was trimmed by 5 bases and J by 1 base, leaving 17 bases between them. CDR3 sequence: CASSPRSGTPNTEAFF. CDR3 in DNA: TGTGCCAGCAGCCCTAGATCCGGGACACCGAACACTGAAGCTTTCTTT.

This clone was observed once. The CDR3 DNA follows: TGCGCCAGCAGCCAGGATCCACAGGGGAATTCCTTATATGGCTACACCTTC. Translated, it gives CASSQDPQGNSLYGYTF. The chain employs TRBV4-3 and TRBJ1-2, with 7 bases matching TRBD1. Germline V gene sequence: CDR1 LGHNA, CDR2 YSLEER. V was pared by 3 bases and J by 5 bases, with 15 bases of the junction left unmatched. This CDR3 region has 17 residues.

CDR3 sequence: CASSPIGGLTDTQYF. The CDR3 region has the DNA TGTGCCAGCAGCCCCATCGGGGGGCTCACAGATACGCAGTATTTT. J is TRBJ2-3 and V is TRBV7-3; tentatively, D is TRBD2 (7 bases). V was cut by 5 bases and J by 2 bases, with 14 bases left in between. CDR3 length: 15 residues. CDR1 is SGHTA and CDR2 is FQGTGA in the germline V gene. The entire variable domain, with the rest obtained from reference TRBV7-3 and TRBJ2-3, is as follows: GAGVSQTPSNKVTEKGKYVELRCDPISGHTALYWYRQSLGQGPEFLIYFQGTGAADDSGLPNDRFFAVRPEGSVSTLKIQRTERGDSAVYLCASSPIGGLTDTQYFGPGTRLTVL.

The chain joins TRBV7-9 to TRBJ2-7, with D unresolved. This CDR3 contains 14 residues. Germline CDR1 reads SEHNR; CDR2 reads FQNEAQ (reference sequence). Trimming took off 8 bases at V and 2 bases at J, with 16 bases between the two ends. The CDR3 DNA reads TGTGCCAGCGCCAGAGAGCCGCTCCCCTACGAGCAGTACTTC. Translation gives CASAREPLPYEQYF.

The J gene is TRBJ2-3, the V gene TRBV5-1; no firm D call. CDR1 and CDR2 from the germline V gene are SGHRS and YFSETQ. V was cut by 6 bases and J by 0 bases, with 14 bases left in between. The length of the CDR3 is 15 residues. The CDR3 sequence: CASKVMEISTDTQYF. CDR3 nucleotide sequence: TGCGCCAGCAAAGTTATGGAGATTAGCACAGATACGCAGTATTTT.

The chain recombines TRBV6-5 with TRBJ1-5; tentatively, D is TRBD1 (6 bases). This CDR3 has 14 residues. The V and J ends lost 6 bases and 0 bases respectively, with 9 bases between them. Germline V CDR1 and CDR2: MNHEY, SVGAGI. The CDR3 protein is CASRRGGSNQPQHF. The CDR3 coding sequence is TGTGCCAGCAGAAGGGGGGGTAGCAATCAGCCCCAGCATTTT.

This rearrangement joins TRBV19 to TRBJ1-3; no reliable D call. The V and J ends lost 5 bases and 0 bases respectively, with 26 bases between them. The germline gives CDR1 LNHDA, CDR2 SQIVND (reference sequence). This CDR3 contains 20 residues. The CDR3 loop is CASSVTALLTATFSGNTIYF. The CDR3 DNA follows: TGTGCCAGTAGTGTTACCGCTCTACTGACTGCTACGTTCTCTGGAAACACCATATATTTT. Based on the CDR3 plus reference TRBV19 and TRBJ1-3, the full variable domain is DGGITQSPKYLFRKEGQNVTLSCEQNLNHDAMYWYRQDPGQGLRLIYYSQIVNDFQKGDIAEGYSVSREKKESFPLTVTSAQKNPTAFYLCASSVTALLTATFSGNTIYFGEGSWLTVV.

In this sample, this clone turned up once. The chain recombines TRBV7-9 with TRBJ1-4, with 7 bases fitting TRBD1. This CDR3 comprises 14 residues. The junction had 13 bases not matched to a gene; V was cut back by 10 bases and J by 8 bases. The germline V gene has CDR1 SEHNR and CDR2 FQNEAQ (reference sequence). The DNA of the CDR3 is TGTGCCACGGCACAGGGGAACATCTGGGAAAAACTGTTTTTT. As protein: CATAQGNIWEKLFF.

The chain couples TRBV18 to TRBJ1-1; a possible D gene is TRBD1 (5 bases). CDR1 KGHSH and CDR2 LQKENI come from the germline V gene. Trimming removed 2 bases at V and 6 bases at J, with 13 bases between. CDR3 length equals 14 residues. The CDR3 nucleotides are TGTGCCAGCTCACCAGATCTGGGGGGGGCTGAAGCTTTCTTT. Amino acid sequence: CASSPDLGGAEAFF.